This record looks at one T cell receptor beta chain sequence and its context. These data are taken from a study of OX40 agonist ivuxolimab in advanced cancers. About the study: A male proportion of approximately 83% was recorded, with mean age approximately 57 years and range about 20 to 79.

TCRdb's table, derived via immunoSEQ multiplex PCR, lists solely in-frame clones and lacks some. Counted here are about 54,000 clones, roughly 81% occurring once; the ten biggest clones make up 1.2%. This specimen consisted of CD4+ or CD8+ T cells sorted from blood, obtained in a trial of the OX40 agonist ivuxolimab. This TCR was sampled from an adult with an advanced solid tumor such as melanoma, head and neck, liver or kidney cancer.

The CDR3 bases are TGTGCCAGCAGCAGTACCGGTGTAGCCAAAAACATTCAGTACTTC. This translates into CASSSTGVAKNIQYF. The gene calls are TRBV7-8 and TRBJ2-4; D is undetermined. The V end lost 5 bases, the J end lost 0 bases, and 11 bases lay between the germline ends. The CDR3 spans 15 residues. The germline gives CDR1 SGHVS, CDR2 FQNEAQ.